The text below deals with one TCR beta chain. Its antigen is unidentified. This sample is drawn from a study of cytomegalovirus exposure and HLA in healthy donors. Germline CDR1 SEHNR, CDR2 FQNEAQ (reference sequence). This CDR3 spans 17 amino acids. Trimming took off 6 bases at V and 0 bases at J, with 15 bases between the two ends. Findings of the study overall: Most TCR sequences were rare, but some public TCRs occurred in many donors. Earlier analysis yielded a pattern in which most TCR beta V segments were productive about 87% or about 30% of the time.

This cohort consisted of healthy bone marrow donors. The study ran its PCR with 60 Vbeta and 13 Jbeta primers. This table comes from immunoSEQ multiplex PCR, and its TCRdb copy is limited to in-frame clones, with some not included. The sample yields some 170,000 clones, over 60% seen once. The specimen sequenced was PBMCs. The TCR originated in a woman aged 25-40 years in good health and CMV-seronegative. V usage is TRBV7-9 and J usage is TRBJ1-6, with a weak D call TRBD1 (6 bases). This chain's CDR3 is CASSLDRFSSYNSPLHF. CDR3 in DNA: TGTGCCAGCAGTCTTGACAGGTTTAGCTCCTATAATTCACCCCTCCACTTT.